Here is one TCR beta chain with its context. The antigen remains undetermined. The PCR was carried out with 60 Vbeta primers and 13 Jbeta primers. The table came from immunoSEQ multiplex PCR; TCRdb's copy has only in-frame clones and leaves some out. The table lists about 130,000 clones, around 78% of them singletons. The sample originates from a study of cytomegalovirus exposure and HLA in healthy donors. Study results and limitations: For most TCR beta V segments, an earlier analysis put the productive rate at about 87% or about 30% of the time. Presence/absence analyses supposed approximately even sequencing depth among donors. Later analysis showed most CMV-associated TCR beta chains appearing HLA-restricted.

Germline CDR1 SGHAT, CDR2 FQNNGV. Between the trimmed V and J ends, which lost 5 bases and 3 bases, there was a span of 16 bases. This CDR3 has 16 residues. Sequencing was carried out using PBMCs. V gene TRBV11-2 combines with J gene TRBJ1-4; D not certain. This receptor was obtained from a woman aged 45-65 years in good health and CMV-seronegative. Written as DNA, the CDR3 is TGTGCCAGCAGCCCTCCATCTGCGGGTGCTAATGAAAAACTGTTTTTT. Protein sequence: CASSPPSAGANEKLFF.